Below, 5 T cell receptor beta chains from the same sample are listed, as sequenced in a study of beta chain features in type 1 diabetes. The sequenced template was cDNA made from the entire isolated RNA. Assay used: immunoSEQ multiplex PCR; TCRdb lists only in-frame clones, some missing. The data contain under 950,000 clones, roughly a sixth of them singletons. Input material: naive CD4+ T cells from blood. These receptors were taken from a woman aged 18 to 35 in good health.

DNA for the CDR3: TGTGCCAGCACCTTCGGGGGCGGGAGTGAAAAACTGTTTTTT. Translated: CASTFGGGSEKLFF. The J gene is TRBJ1-4, the V gene TRBV7-9; D might be TRBD1 (6 bases). Germline CDR1 and CDR2: SEHNR and FQNEAQ (reference sequence). Trimming removed 7 bases from V and 7 bases from J, with 16 bases in between. CDR3 length: 14 amino acids.

The chain recombines TRBV5-4 with TRBJ1-2; D is unclear. The germline gives CDR1 SGHNT, CDR2 YYREEE (reference sequence). The CDR3 contains 15 residues. V was trimmed by 4 bases and J by 3 bases, leaving 16 bases between them. Written as DNA, the CDR3 is TGTGCCAGCAGCACCGGACTAGGCCCCTACTATGGCTACACCTTC. It encodes CASSTGLGPYYGYTF.

The CDR3 loop is CASSPSWGQGEETQYF. Written as DNA, the CDR3 is TGTGCCAGCTCACCAAGCTGGGGACAGGGTGAAGAGACCCAGTACTTC. This chain joins TRBV18 and TRBJ2-5, with 9 bases that match TRBD1. Germline V gene sequence: CDR1 KGHSH, CDR2 LQKENI. J was trimmed by 3 bases and V by 2 bases; bases with no gene match: 7. The CDR3 is 16 residues long.

This clone showed up just a few times. The rearrangement joins TRBV7-8 to TRBJ2-3, with 12 bases matching TRBD2. Germline V gives CDR1 SGHVS, CDR2 FQNEAQ. J gave up 4 bases and V 1 base, and 21 bases lay outside the gene matches. The CDR3 sequence is 22 residues long. CDR3 DNA: TGTGCCAGCAGCTTAGACTTCGCGAGGACTAGCGGGAAGATGCACATTTCAGATACGCAGTATTTT. Translating it yields CASSLDFARTSGKMHISDTQYF.

The chain uses TRBV5-1 and TRBJ2-2; weak D call: TRBD2 (5 bases). V was pared by 4 bases and J by 2 bases, with 12 bases between. CDR1 SGHRS and CDR2 YFSETQ come from the germline V gene. The CDR3 has 15 amino acids. The CDR3, as DNA: TGCGCCAGCAGCGGAACCGGGGAAAACACCGGGGAGCTGTTTTTT. It translates to CASSGTGENTGELFF.